These 19 T cell receptor beta chains were sequenced from one sample in a study of blood T cells in healthy people across ages. For the second PCR, which ran for about 6 to 11 cycles, a sample-barcoded 5' primer and a J-beta primer mix were used. TCRdb re-called the 5' RACE reads with MiXCR, one entry per CDR3 protein. The sample consists of about 1.5 million distinct CDR3 sequences, about 45% of them appearing once. The sequenced sample was blood. These TCRs come from a woman aged 18-29 years in good health.

Many counts were recorded for this clonotype. This sequence joins TRBV27 and TRBJ2-7; perhaps TRBD1 as D (5 bases). V was clipped by 6 bases and J by 2 bases, with 11 bases between them. Germline-derived CDR1 and CDR2 are MNHEY and SMNVEV (reference sequence). The CDR3 has 13 residues. CDR3 in DNA: TGTGCCAGCAGCTTTACAGGCCCCTACGAGCAGTACTTC. It translates to CASSFTGPYEQYF.

The rearrangement uses TRBV7-2 and TRBJ2-7; D not certain. CDR1 and CDR2 from the germline V gene are SGHTA and FQGNSA. Trimming stripped 4 bases from V and 5 bases from J, with 9 bases between. The CDR3 length is 12 residues. The DNA for the CDR3 is TGTGCCAGCAGCTACCGGTTCGACGAGCAGTACTTC. This codes for CASSYRFDEQYF.

In this sample, this clonotype turned up once. The chain uses TRBV20-1 and TRBJ2-7, with D possibly being TRBD1 or TRBD2 (6 bases each). The J call may be incorrect, as the DNA end agrees better with TRBJ2-4. Per the germline V gene, CDR1 is DFQATT and CDR2 is SNEGSKA (reference sequence). This CDR3 is 14 amino acids long. The CDR3, as DNA: TGCAGTGCTAGAGATGGGGGGCTAGTACACATTCAGTACTTC. It encodes CSARDGGLVHIQYF.

V gene TRBV5-6 combines with J gene TRBJ2-4; D is possibly TRBD1 or TRBD2 (7 bases each). In germline, CDR1 is SGHDT, CDR2 YYEEEE. The CDR3 sequence is 16 residues long. The V and J ends lost 3 bases and 1 base respectively, with 14 bases between them. The CDR3 is CASSSQGGGAKNIQYF. The CDR3 region has the DNA TGTGCCAGCAGCTCCCAGGGGGGGGGTGCCAAAAACATTCAGTACTTC. Together with reference TRBV5-6 and TRBJ2-4, the CDR3 gives the full variable domain: DAGVTQSPTHLIKTRGQQVTLRCSPKSGHDTVSWYQQALGQGPQFIFQYYEEEERQRGNFPDRFSGHQFPNYSSELNVNALLLGDSALYLCASSSQGGGAKNIQYFGAGTRLSVL.

Points on this clonotype: Mismatch with germline at one junction end may stem from a read error. V and J are TRBV27 and TRBJ1-1; D is ambiguous. The CDR3 extends over 15 amino acids. Per the germline V gene, CDR1 is MNHEY and CDR2 is SMNVEV (reference sequence). The CDR3 region is CAGSLSKNLNTEAFF. Written as DNA, the CDR3 is TGTGCCGGCAGTTTATCTAAGAACTTGAACACTGAAGCTTTCTTT.

This sequence joins TRBV12-3 or TRBV12-4 and TRBJ1-2, with 7 nucleotides matching TRBD1. The CDR3 has 15 residues. Trimming took 6 bases from V and 2 from J; bases not matched to a gene: 9. CDR3 in DNA: TGTGCCAGCAGCCCCCTAGGACAGGAGAACTATGGCTACACCTTC. This codes for CASSPLGQENYGYTF.

This clonotype was found many times. An end of the junction differs from the germline gene, which may be a read error. The chain has TRBV4-1 and TRBJ2-5, with D hard to call. This CDR3 is 13 amino acids long. From germline, CDR1 is MGHRA and CDR2 YSYEKL. DNA of the CDR3: TGTGCCAGCAGCCAAGGCATACAGGAGACCCAGTACTTC. Residues: CASSQGIQETQYF.

DNA for the CDR3: TGTGCCAGCAGTGACAGGGGGGCGGGTGAAGCTTTCTTT. Protein sequence: CASSDRGAGEAFF. The chain carries TRBV28 and TRBJ1-1; 9 bases map to TRBD1. The CDR3 has 13 amino acids. Looked up from germline, CDR1 is MDHEN and CDR2 is SYDVKM. V was clipped by 5 bases and J by 7 bases; unmatched bases: 5. Complete variable domain (other parts from reference TRBV28 and TRBJ1-1): DVKVTQSSRYLVKRTGEKVFLECVQDMDHENMFWYRQDPGLGLRLIYFSYDVKMKEKGDIPEGYSVSREKKERFSLILESASTNQTSMYLCASSDRGAGEAFFGQGTRLTVV.

Concerning this clonotype: It may be a read error: a sequence one base away is much more abundant. The CDR3 nucleotides are TGTGCCAGCAGTCCCGGGGAGCTACGAGGGCAGTACTTC. Amino acid sequence: CASSPGELRGQYF. V usage is TRBV12-3 or TRBV12-4 and J usage is TRBJ2-7; possibly TRBD2 for D (5 bases). Trimming left V 5 bases short and J 9 bases short, with 17 bases between. The CDR3 has 13 amino acids.

This clonotype was counted between two and nine times. The chain carries TRBV7-2 and TRBJ2-5; 14 nucleotides match TRBD2. V shed 4 bases and J 5 bases; nucleotides not matched to a gene: 9. Per the germline V gene, CDR1 is SGHTA and CDR2 is FQGNSA. The CDR3 length is 17 residues. As DNA, the CDR3 is TGTGCCAGCAGCTCGACTAGCGGGAGGGCCCTCAGCGAGACCCAGTACTTC. Amino acids: CASSSTSGRALSETQYF.

The J gene is TRBJ2-7, the V gene TRBV5-1; 11 bases align to TRBD2. The V and J ends lost 6 bases and 4 bases, in that order; junction bases with no gene match: 6. Germline-derived CDR1 and CDR2 are SGHRS and YFSETQ. This CDR3 comprises 14 residues. CDR3 DNA: TGCGCCAGCACAGTGACTAGCGGGATGTACGAGCAGTACTTC. Its translation is CASTVTSGMYEQYF.

This clonotype has a handful of counts. V is TRBV6-2 or TRBV6-3 and J is TRBJ2-5; 7 nucleotides match TRBD1. The DNA end favors TRBJ2-7, so the J call may be wrong. The germline V gene encodes CDR1 MNHEY and CDR2 SVGEGT. The CDR3 is 13 residues long. The CDR3 DNA reads as TGTGCCAGCGGTTTACAGGGGACCTCCGAGCAGTACTTC. Protein product: CASGLQGTSEQYF.

The J gene is TRBJ2-5, the V gene TRBV6-5; 8 nucleotides agree with TRBD2. Germline loops: CDR1 MNHEY, CDR2 SVGAGI. The CDR3 totals 14 residues. Germline trimming cut 0 bases from V and 5 bases from J; bases unmatched to any gene: 2. In nucleotides, the CDR3 is TGTGCCAGCAGTTACTCCGGGAGGGGTGAGACCCAGTACTTC. Translation gives CASSYSGRGETQYF.

V and J are TRBV5-5 and TRBJ2-1; 9 bases match TRBD1. V dropped 4 bases and J dropped 2; count of bases not matched to a gene: 4. CDR1 SGHKS and CDR2 YYEKEE come from the germline V gene (reference sequence). This CDR3 is 15 amino acids long. The DNA for the CDR3 is TGTGCCAGCAGCAGGGACAGGGAAACCTACAATGAGCAGTTCTTC. Translated, it gives CASSRDRETYNEQFF.

The chain combines TRBV14 with TRBJ2-1; D gene ambiguous. The CDR3 runs to 13 residues. The germline V and J ends were trimmed by 4 bases and 10 bases, with 14 bases remaining between them. Germline loops: CDR1 SGHDN, CDR2 FVKESK. The CDR3 nucleotides are TGTGCCAGCAGCCTGCCGAATGTTCAAGAGCAGTTCTTC. Amino acids: CASSLPNVQEQFF.

The chain carries TRBV18 and TRBJ2-1; 9 bases match TRBD2. The ends lost 5 bases at V and 10 bases at J; junction bases unmatched: 6. The CDR3 contains 13 residues. Looked up from germline, CDR1 is KGHSH and CDR2 is LQKENI. The DNA for the CDR3 is TGTGCCAGCTCAGGCGGGGGGGCCTTGGAGCAGTTCTTC. It is translated as CASSGGGALEQFF.

This clonotype was counted between two and nine times. The rearrangement joins TRBV12-3 or TRBV12-4 to TRBJ2-3, with 11 positions matching TRBD2. Germline trimming cut 4 bases from V and 14 bases from J; bases unmatched to any gene: 8. This CDR3 is built from 13 residues. CDR3 region: CASSYVLAGARYF. As DNA, the CDR3 is TGTGCCAGCAGTTACGTACTAGCGGGAGCGAGGTATTTT.

J is TRBJ2-3 and V is TRBV12-3 or TRBV12-4, with 9 nucleotides matching TRBD1. The CDR3 loop spans 17 amino acids. Trimming cost V 2 bases and J 5 bases; bases outside gene matches: 11. This CDR3 reads CASSLLGWDREGDTQYF. In DNA form, the CDR3 reads TGTGCCAGCAGTTTACTCGGGTGGGACAGGGAGGGAGATACGCAGTATTTT.

The gene calls are TRBV7-2 and TRBJ1-2; 8 bases fit TRBD1. Trimming at V came to 5 bases and at J to 6 bases, leaving 8 bases not matched to a gene. The CDR3 runs 14 residues. Per germline, CDR1 SGHTA and CDR2 FQGNSA. Here the CDR3 reads CASSRFGQGDGYTF. CDR3 in DNA: TGTGCCAGCAGCCGATTCGGACAGGGTGATGGCTACACCTTC.